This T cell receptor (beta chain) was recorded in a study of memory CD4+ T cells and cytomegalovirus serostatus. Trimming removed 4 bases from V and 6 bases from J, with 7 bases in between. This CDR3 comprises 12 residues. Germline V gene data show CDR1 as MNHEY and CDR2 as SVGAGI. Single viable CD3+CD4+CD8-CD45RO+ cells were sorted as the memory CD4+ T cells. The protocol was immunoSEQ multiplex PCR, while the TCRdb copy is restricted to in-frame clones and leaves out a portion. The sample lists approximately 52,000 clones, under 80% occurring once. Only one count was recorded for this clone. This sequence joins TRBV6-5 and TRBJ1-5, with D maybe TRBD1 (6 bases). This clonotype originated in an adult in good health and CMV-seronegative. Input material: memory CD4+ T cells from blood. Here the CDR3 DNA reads TGTGCCAGCAGTTCAGGGGCTCAGCCCCAGCATTTT. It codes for CASSSGAQPQHF.